The 17 T cell receptor beta chains below come from one sample, sequenced in a study of PD-1 blockade in mismatch repair-deficient tumors. Sequenced by immunoSEQ multiplex PCR; TCRdb stores in-frame clones only, minus some. The sample shows roughly 15,000 clones, around 80% of them seen only once. The sample was PBMCs, taken less than 15 weeks after starting pembrolizumab. These receptors all come from an adult with mismatch repair-deficient cancer.

This sequence joins TRBV13 and TRBJ2-5; a possible D gene is TRBD2 (6 bases). The CDR3 has 13 residues. Germline CDR1 PRHDT, CDR2 FYEKMQ (reference sequence). The V end lost 1 base, the J end lost 5 bases, and 8 bases lay between the germline ends. CDR3 in amino acids: CASSLAGVETQYF. CDR3 nucleotide sequence: TGTGCCAGCAGCTTAGCGGGGGTCGAGACCCAGTACTTC.

The chain combines TRBV21-1 with TRBJ2-5; the table's D call, TRBD2, has no DNA check behind it. TRBV21-1 is a known pseudogene. This CDR3 spans 19 amino acids. CDR3 in DNA: TGTGCCAGCAGCAAAGCTAGTGGAAGGACTAGCGGGAGGCGGGAGACCCAGTACTTC. The encoded protein is CASSKASGRTSGRRETQYF.

A note on this clone: Different DNA sequences within this sample yield the same CDR3. This chain links TRBV5-1 with TRBJ2-1; 8 positions agree with TRBD2. Per the germline V gene, CDR1 is SGHRS and CDR2 is YFSETQ. CDR3 length equals 14 residues. V trimming: 8 bases; J trimming: 0 bases; junction bases outside the gene matches: 4. CDR3 in DNA: TGCGCCAGTTCTGGGACTAGCTCCTACAATGAGCAGTTCTTC. Translating gives CASSGTSSYNEQFF.

The chain couples TRBV5-4 to TRBJ2-1, with 11 bases aligning to TRBD2. The CDR3 loop spans 18 amino acids. CDR1 is SGHNT and CDR2 is YYREEE in the germline V gene (reference sequence). With 10 bases clipped from V and 0 bases from J, the junction kept 15 bases outside the gene matches. The chain's CDR3 is CACSDLAGGPSSYNEQFF. In DNA form, the CDR3 reads TGTGCCTGTTCAGACCTAGCGGGAGGCCCCAGCTCCTACAATGAGCAGTTCTTC.

V is TRBV18 and J is TRBJ1-1; 7 bases match TRBD1. V was clipped by 1 base and J by 4 bases; unmatched bases: 9. The CDR3 has 16 residues. Germline V CDR1 and CDR2: KGHSH, LQKENI. CDR3 protein: CASSPQTDPGGTEAFF. The CDR3, as DNA: TGTGCCAGCTCACCACAGACTGACCCAGGGGGCACTGAAGCTTTCTTT.

The chain recombines TRBV9 with TRBJ2-3; D might be TRBD2 (6 bases). This CDR3 contains 16 residues. CDR1 is SGDLS and CDR2 is YYNGEE in the germline V gene. V lost 4 bases and J lost 6, with 21 bases in between. The CDR3 reads CASSTSGPTGMDTQYF. The CDR3 DNA sequence: TGTGCCAGCAGCACCAGCGGGCCCACAGGTATGGATACGCAGTATTTT.

The chain couples TRBV10-3 to TRBJ2-7; D not resolved. The CDR3 is 15 amino acids. V dropped 0 bases and J dropped 2 bases, with 11 bases sitting between them. The germline gives CDR1 ENHRY, CDR2 SYGVKD. CDR3 nucleotide sequence: TGTGCCATCAGTGAGTCTGCCGCAGGCCCCTACGAGCAGTACTTC. Protein product: CAISESAAGPYEQYF.

The chain uses TRBV7-3 and TRBJ2-7; 9 nucleotides match TRBD1. V was pared by 1 base and J by 2 bases, with 0 bases of the junction left unmatched. The germline V gene has CDR1 SGHTA and CDR2 FQGTGA. The CDR3 sequence is 14 residues long. CDR3 in DNA: TGTGCCAGCAGCTTAAGACAGGGGGCCTACGAGCAGTACTTC. It is translated as CASSLRQGAYEQYF.

The gene calls are TRBV27 and TRBJ2-5, with 8 bases identical to TRBD1. Germline-derived CDR1 and CDR2 are MNHEY and SMNVEV (reference sequence). V lost 6 bases to trimming and J lost 4 bases; unmatched junction nucleotides: 7. The CDR3 totals 14 residues. CDR3 DNA sequence: TGTGCCAGCAGGAAGTCCGGGACAGGAGAGACCCAGTACTTC. Its translation is CASRKSGTGETQYF.

The J gene is TRBJ1-1, the V gene TRBV9; TRBD1 matches at 8 bases. The CDR3 sequence is 15 residues long. Germline CDR1 and CDR2: SGDLS and YYNGEE. J was trimmed by 7 bases and V by 4 bases; bases with no gene match: 12. CDR3 in amino acids: CASSPYDRGRIEAFF. In DNA form, the CDR3 reads TGTGCCAGCAGCCCTTACGACAGGGGCCGAATTGAAGCTTTCTTT.

This clone was seen only a few times. The chain joins TRBV7-2 to TRBJ2-7; 8 bases agree with TRBD1. The CDR3 loop spans 14 amino acids. V lost 6 bases and J lost 0; bases outside the gene matches: 4. Germline values: CDR1 SGHTA, CDR2 FQGNSA. DNA of the CDR3: TGTGCCAGCAGGTGGACAGGGAGCTCCTACGAGCAGTACTTC. Its protein is CASRWTGSSYEQYF.

The rearrangement joins TRBV5-1 to TRBJ2-1; 10 positions agree with TRBD1. The CDR3 has 15 residues. CDR1 is SGHRS and CDR2 is YFSETQ in the germline V gene. The junction had 8 bases not matched to a gene; V was cut back by 2 bases and J by 9 bases. The CDR3 DNA follows: TGCGCCAGCAGCTTCTCGGGACAGGGGTTGAGTGAGCAGTTCTTC. Translation gives CASSFSGQGLSEQFF.

The chain carries TRBV30 and TRBJ1-3, with D possibly TRBD1 on 5 matching bases. Trimming cost V 1 base and J 0 bases, with 10 bases left between them. CDR1 is GTSNPN and CDR2 is SVGIG in the germline V gene (reference sequence). The CDR3 spans 15 residues. CDR3 amino acids: CAWSAQGLSGNTIYF. The CDR3 DNA reads as TGTGCCTGGAGTGCCCAGGGTCTCTCTGGAAACACCATATATTTT.

This clone is a singleton in its sample. The CDR3 reads CASSLEDRGANTEAFF. DNA of the CDR3: TGTGCCAGCAGCTTAGAGGACAGGGGTGCTAACACTGAAGCTTTCTTT. V and J are TRBV11-3 and TRBJ1-1; TRBD1 matches 9 bases. Germline-derived CDR1 and CDR2 are SGHNT and YENEEA. The CDR3 runs 16 residues. Trimming at V came to 0 bases and at J to 2 bases, leaving 4 bases not matched to a gene.

J is TRBJ1-3 and V is TRBV30; the match to TRBD1 covers 7 bases. CDR3 length: 16 residues. Germline V gene sequence: CDR1 GTSNPN, CDR2 SVGIG (reference sequence). After removal of 0 bases from V and 0 bases from J, the junction contained 5 bases not matched to a gene. The CDR3 here is CAWSVTGASSGNTIYF. CDR3 sequence (DNA): TGTGCCTGGAGTGTTACAGGGGCCAGCTCTGGAAACACCATATATTTT.

The V gene is TRBV6-6, the J gene TRBJ2-3; 7 positions match TRBD2. Germline V gives CDR1 MNHNY, CDR2 SVGAGI (reference sequence). V shed 7 bases and J 2 bases; nucleotides not matched to a gene: 12. This CDR3 has 16 amino acids. The CDR3 DNA is TGTGCCAGCACCCTCCTAGCGGTACCTGCCACAGATACGCAGTATTTT. Its translation: CASTLLAVPATDTQYF.

This clone occurred a few times. This chain joins TRBV12-5 and TRBJ1-5; D is perhaps TRBD1 (6 bases). This CDR3 contains 13 residues. With 6 bases removed from V and 3 bases from J, the gap between germline ends came to 9 bases. Germline V lookup: CDR1 LGHNT, CDR2 FRNRAP. The CDR3 region has the DNA TGTGCTAGTGGGCAGGGGTTCAATCAGCCCCAGCATTTT. This sequence encodes CASGQGFNQPQHF.